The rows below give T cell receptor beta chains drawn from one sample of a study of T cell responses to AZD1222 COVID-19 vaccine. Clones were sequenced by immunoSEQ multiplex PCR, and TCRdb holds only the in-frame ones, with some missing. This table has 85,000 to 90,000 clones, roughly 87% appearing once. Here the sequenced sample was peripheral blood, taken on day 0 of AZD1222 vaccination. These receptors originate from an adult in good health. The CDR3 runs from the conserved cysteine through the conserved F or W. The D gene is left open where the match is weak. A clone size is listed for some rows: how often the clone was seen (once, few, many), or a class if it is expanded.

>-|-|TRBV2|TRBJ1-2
TGTGCCTCCACCGGCAGGGCCGAATCTAACTATGGCTACACCTTC
CASTGRAESNYGYTF
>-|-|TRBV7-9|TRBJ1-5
TGTGCCAGCAGTCGGGGTGAGGATCAGCCCCAGCATTTT
CASSRGEDQPQHF
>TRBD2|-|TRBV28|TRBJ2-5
TGTGCCAGCAGTTCCCCGGGACTAGTGGGGGAGACCCAGTACTTC
CASSSPGLVGETQYF
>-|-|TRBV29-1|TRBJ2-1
TGCAGCTCCCAGAGGGGCGGTGAGCAGTTCTTC
CSSQRGGEQFF
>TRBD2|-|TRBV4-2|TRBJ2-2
TGTGCCAGCAGCCAACCGGGACTAGCAGCCGGGGAGCTGTTTTTT
CASSQPGLAAGELFF
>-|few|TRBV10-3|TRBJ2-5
TGTGCCATCAGTGAGCGAAGACCGCCGCAAGAGACCCAGTACTTC
CAISERRPPQETQYF
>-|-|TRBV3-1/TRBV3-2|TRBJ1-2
TGTGCCAGCAGCCAAGGCCCGGGCCTCTATGGCTACACCTTC
CASSQGPGLYGYTF
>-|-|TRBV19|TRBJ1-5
TGTGCCAGTAAGGGCACACTGAATCAGCCCCAGCATTTT
CASKGTLNQPQHF
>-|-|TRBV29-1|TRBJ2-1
TGCAGCGTCCAGGACGGGTCCTACAATGAGCAGTTCTTC
CSVQDGSYNEQFF
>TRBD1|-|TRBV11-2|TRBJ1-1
TGTGCCAGCAGCTTAAGTCTCAGGGGGGTGAACACTGAAGCTTTCTTT
CASSLSLRGVNTEAFF
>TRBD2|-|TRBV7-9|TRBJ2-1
TGTGCCAGCAGCACCTCGGGACTAACCCTACAATGGGAGCAGTTCTTC
CASSTSGLTLQWEQFF
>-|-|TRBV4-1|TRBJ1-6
TGCGCCAGCAGCCAAGGACAGGCTCACTCCTATAATTCACCCCTCCACTTT
CASSQGQAHSYNSPLHF
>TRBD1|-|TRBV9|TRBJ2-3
TGTGCCAGCAGTCAGACCGGGACAGGGCCTACAGATACGCAGTATTTT
CASSQTGTGPTDTQYF
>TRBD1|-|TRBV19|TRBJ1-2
TGTGCCAGTACCAAAAAGGGGACAGGGTTACACTATGGCTACACCTTC
CASTKKGTGLHYGYTF
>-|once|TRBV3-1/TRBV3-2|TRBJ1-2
TGTGCCAGCAGCCAAGACAGATTAAGGGGCTACACCTTC
CASSQDRLRGYTF
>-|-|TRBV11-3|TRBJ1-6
TGTGCCAGCGGGATCTCCTATAATTCACCCCTCCACTTT
CASGISYNSPLHF
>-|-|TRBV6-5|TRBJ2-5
TGTGCCAGCAGTTACCAGGGCGGTGTCGTGGGAGAGACCCAGTACTTC
CASSYQGGVVGETQYF
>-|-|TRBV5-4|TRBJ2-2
TGTGCCAGCAGCTTGGAGACAGATACCGGGGAGCTGTTTTTT
CASSLETDTGELFF
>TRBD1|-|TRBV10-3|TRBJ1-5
TGTGCCATCAGTGAGTCGACCCCGACAGGGGGCCCAAGTGGGAATCAGCCCCAGCATTTT
CAISESTPTGGPSGNQPQHF
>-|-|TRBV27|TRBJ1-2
TGTGCCAGCAGTTTATCGCCCAGGATCGGTGGCTACACCTTC
CASSLSPRIGGYTF
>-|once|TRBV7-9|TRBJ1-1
TGTGCCAGCAGCCCGGACTCCTTGCTCGCTGAAGCTTTCTTT
CASSPDSLLAEAFF
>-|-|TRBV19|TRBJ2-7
TGTGCCAGTAGTATCCAGCCGAAACCTAACTCCGAGCAGTACTTC
CASSIQPKPNSEQYF
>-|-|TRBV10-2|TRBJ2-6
TGCGCCAGCAGTGAGAACAGGCTCTCTGGGGCCAACGTCCTGACTTTC
CASSENRLSGANVLTF
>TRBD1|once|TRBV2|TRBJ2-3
TGTGCCAGCAGACCGGACAGGGATACGCAGTATTTT
CASRPDRDTQYF
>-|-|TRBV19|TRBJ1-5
TGTGCCAGTAGATCCCGGGACAACCGGGACACGGTGGGATATAGTCAGCCCCAGCATTTT
CASRSRDNRDTVGYSQPQHF
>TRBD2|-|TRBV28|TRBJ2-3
TGTGCCAGCAGTCCCCATGTGGGAGGGCCACGAGGGGATACGCAGTATTTT
CASSPHVGGPRGDTQYF
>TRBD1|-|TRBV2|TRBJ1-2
TGTGCCATCACCAGGGACAGACAATATGGCTACACCTTC
CAITRDRQYGYTF
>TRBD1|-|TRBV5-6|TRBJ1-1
TGTGCCAGCAGCCCGGGGGACAGCGACGGTACTGAAGCTTTCTTT
CASSPGDSDGTEAFF
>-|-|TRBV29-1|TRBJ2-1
TGCAGCGCAAGAGGTGGCGAGCAGTTCTTC
CSARGGEQFF
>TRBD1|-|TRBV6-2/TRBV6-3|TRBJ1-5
TGTGCCAGCAGTTGGACAGGGGGCCAGCCCCAGCATTTT
CASSWTGGQPQHF